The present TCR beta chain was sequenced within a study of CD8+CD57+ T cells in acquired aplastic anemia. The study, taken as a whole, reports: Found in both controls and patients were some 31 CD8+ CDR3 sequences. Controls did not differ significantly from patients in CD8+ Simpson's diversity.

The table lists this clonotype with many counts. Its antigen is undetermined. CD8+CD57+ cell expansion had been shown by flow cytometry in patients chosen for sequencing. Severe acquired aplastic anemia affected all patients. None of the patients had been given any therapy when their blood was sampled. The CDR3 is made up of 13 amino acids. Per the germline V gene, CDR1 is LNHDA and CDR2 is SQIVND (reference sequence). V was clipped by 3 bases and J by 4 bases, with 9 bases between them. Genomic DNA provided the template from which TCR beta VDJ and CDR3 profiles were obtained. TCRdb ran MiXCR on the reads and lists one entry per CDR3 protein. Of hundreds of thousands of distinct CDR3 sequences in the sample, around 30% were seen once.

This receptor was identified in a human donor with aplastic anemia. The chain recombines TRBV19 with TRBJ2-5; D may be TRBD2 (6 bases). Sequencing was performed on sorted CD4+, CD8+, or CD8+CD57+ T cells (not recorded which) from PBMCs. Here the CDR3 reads CASSMSSGETQYF. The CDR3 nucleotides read TGTGCCAGTAGTATGAGTAGCGGAGAGACCCAGTACTTC.